The 24 T cell receptor beta chains reported below all come from one sample, sequenced in a study of beta chain features in type 1 diabetes. General study findings and limits: All four CD4+ subsets from Type 1 diabetes patients carried moderately but significantly shorter TCRB CDR3s.

TCRB transcripts that were expressed got sequenced, as all of the isolated RNA had been reverse transcribed. Clones were sequenced by immunoSEQ multiplex PCR, and TCRdb holds only the in-frame ones, with some missing. Of a few hundred thousand clones listed, 9.6% were seen once; the top ten hold about 0.63%. These receptors lack a known antigen. Sequencing was done on a sample of central memory CD4+ T cells from blood. These receptors were collected from a young man with type 1 diabetes.

This clone has a handful of counts. This chain connects TRBV25-1 to TRBJ2-7; 8 bases line up with TRBD2. V shed 4 bases, J shed 12 bases, and the junction held 8 bases outside the gene matches. The CDR3 is made up of 12 amino acids. CDR1 and CDR2 from the germline V gene are MGHDK and SYGVNS. The CDR3 DNA reads as TGTGCCAGCAGTGTGCCGGGACTAGGGTTGTACTTC. Protein sequence: CASSVPGLGLYF.

J is TRBJ2-1 and V is TRBV5-1, with TRBD2 identical over 9 bases. Germline CDR1 is SGHRS and CDR2 is YFSETQ. V lost 4 bases to trimming and J lost 15 bases; unmatched junction nucleotides: 17. CDR3 length equals 15 residues. CDR3 sequence: CASSGGVSGSSSRFF. The CDR3 DNA follows: TGCGCCAGCAGCGGGGGTGTTAGCGGGAGTTCAAGTAGGTTCTTC.

This clone was seen a handful of times. The rearrangement joins TRBV6-5 to TRBJ1-5, with D perhaps TRBD1 (5 bases). Germline values: CDR1 MNHEY, CDR2 SVGAGI. The V end was cut by 0 bases, the J end by 2 bases, with 8 bases between. The CDR3 sequence is 15 residues long. The CDR3 nucleotides are TGTGCCAGCAGTTACTCGATCAGGGGCAATCAGCCCCAGCATTTT. Translation: CASSYSIRGNQPQHF.

This rearrangement joins TRBV5-6 to TRBJ2-7; D is perhaps TRBD2 (5 bases). The CDR3 spans 14 residues. Trimming cost V 0 bases and J 3 bases, with 10 bases left between them. Germline CDR1 is SGHDT and CDR2 is YYEEEE. CDR3 sequence reads: CASSLDRGNYEQYF. CDR3 nucleotide sequence: TGTGCCAGCAGCTTGGACCGGGGAAACTACGAGCAGTACTTC.

This chain uses TRBV7-2 with TRBJ2-1, with 12 bases matching TRBD2. Germline V gene sequence: CDR1 SGHTA, CDR2 FQGNSA. The CDR3 is 16 amino acids. Trimming took 6 bases from V and 5 from J; bases not matched to a gene: 8. The chain's CDR3 is CASSPRRLAGDNEQFF. CDR3 in DNA: TGTGCCAGCAGTCCACGTAGACTAGCGGGAGACAATGAGCAGTTCTTC.

The V gene is TRBV2, the J gene TRBJ2-5, with TRBD2 as a possible D gene (5 bases). Judging by the DNA end, TRBJ2-7 fits better; the J call may be wrong. Germline V lookup: CDR1 SNHLY, CDR2 FYNNEI. This CDR3 contains 12 residues. This chain's CDR3 is CASVGSTYEQYF. In DNA, the CDR3 is TGTGCCAGCGTAGGGAGTACCTACGAGCAGTACTTC.

V gene TRBV29-1 combines with J gene TRBJ2-7, with TRBD1 matching 8 bases. The germline V gene encodes CDR1 SQVTM and CDR2 ANQGSEA. This CDR3 contains 14 residues. V shed 8 bases and J 6 bases; nucleotides not matched to a gene: 15. CDR3 in amino acids: CSITGDRGYVEQYF. CDR3 DNA sequence: TGCAGCATCACGGGCGACAGGGGTTACGTCGAGCAGTACTTC.

This clone came up many times. The chain combines TRBV7-9 with TRBJ1-3; TRBD1 matches at 10 bases. The CDR3 spans 16 residues. Germline V gives CDR1 SEHNR, CDR2 FQNEAQ (reference sequence). Trimming removed 5 bases from V and 3 bases from J; junction bases left unmatched: 7. The DNA for the CDR3 is TGTGCCAGCAGCCCCCTGGGACAGGGGATTGGAAACACCATATATTTT. As protein: CASSPLGQGIGNTIYF.

This clone was seen a few times. The chain employs TRBV30 and TRBJ1-1, with TRBD1 as a possible D gene (6 bases). Germline-derived CDR1 and CDR2 are GTSNPN and SVGIG (reference sequence). The CDR3 has 13 amino acids. V gave up 4 bases and J gave up 3 bases, with 12 bases separating them. CDR3 protein: CAWTQGRYTEAFF. CDR3 nucleotide sequence: TGTGCCTGGACACAGGGAAGGTACACTGAAGCTTTCTTT.

The CDR3 here is CASRPGQNTGELFF. DNA for the CDR3: TGTGCCAGCAGACCGGGACAGAACACCGGGGAGCTGTTTTTT. The J gene is TRBJ2-2, the V gene TRBV6-6; weak D call: TRBD1 (6 bases). Trimming left V 6 bases short and J 1 base short, with 9 bases between. Per germline, CDR1 MNHNY and CDR2 SVGAGI (reference sequence). The CDR3 is made up of 14 amino acids.

In regard to this clone: Sequence at one end of the junction differs from germline and may be a read error. The rearrangement joins TRBV7-7 to TRBJ2-5; no clear D. Looked up from germline, CDR1 is SSHAT and CDR2 is FNYEAQ (reference sequence). The CDR3 covers 14 residues. CDR3 nucleotides: TGTGCTAGCAGCCCCCCTGGGTCGATCGAGACCCAGTACTTC. Translation: CASSPPGSIETQYF.

This clone was seen just once. V usage is TRBV7-9 and J usage is TRBJ1-2, with D tentatively TRBD1 (5 bases). The germline V gene has CDR1 SEHNR and CDR2 FQNEAQ (reference sequence). V was clipped by 6 bases and J by 7 bases, with 12 bases between them. The CDR3 contains 12 residues. The CDR3: CASREGQLGYTF. The CDR3, as DNA: TGTGCCAGCAGAGAAGGACAACTTGGCTACACCTTC. The full variable domain, completed using reference TRBV7-9 and TRBJ1-2, is DTGVSQNPRHKITKRGQNVTFRCDPISEHNRLYWYRQTLGQGPEFLTYFQNEAQLEKSRLLSDRFSAERPKGSFSTLEIQRTEQGDSAMYLCASREGQLGYTFGSGTRLTVV.

This clone was seen repeatedly, ten times or more. The chain carries TRBV2 and TRBJ2-3; 9 nucleotides align to TRBD2. CDR3 length: 16 residues. Trimming removed 4 bases from V and 3 bases from J; junction bases left unmatched: 8. CDR1 and CDR2 (germline): SNHLY, FYNNEI. The CDR3 region is CASSGQGLAGTDTQYF. DNA of the CDR3: TGTGCCAGCAGTGGTCAGGGGCTAGCGGGGACAGATACGCAGTATTTT.

The CDR3, as DNA: TGTGCCAGCAGCTTAAGGTTAGCGGCCTCCACAGATACGCAGTATTTT. Its protein product is CASSLRLAASTDTQYF. The genes are TRBV7-2 and TRBJ2-3; tentatively, D is TRBD2 (6 bases). V was trimmed by 2 bases and J by 2 bases, leaving 14 bases between them. Germline lookup yields CDR1 SGHTA and CDR2 FQGNSA. The CDR3 loop spans 16 amino acids.

V usage is TRBV11-2 and J usage is TRBJ1-3; possible D gene TRBD1, 5 bases. CDR3 size: 15 residues. Germline CDR1 reads SGHAT; CDR2 reads FQNNGV. Trimming removed 3 bases at V and 8 bases at J, with 17 bases between. In nucleotides, the CDR3 is TGTGCCAGCAGCTTTGGGCCAGGGAACCAGGACACCATATATTTT. Encoded protein: CASSFGPGNQDTIYF.

This clone was seen repeatedly, ten times or more. The chain has TRBV23-1 and TRBJ1-1; D is perhaps TRBD1 (6 bases). TRBV23-1 is recorded as an ORF, its role being uncertain. V dropped 4 bases and J dropped 0 bases, with 15 bases sitting between them. The CDR3 is made up of 16 amino acids. CDR3 sequence reads: CASSLRAGALNTEAFF. CDR3 coding DNA: TGCGCCAGCAGTCTTCGGGCGGGGGCCCTGAACACTGAAGCTTTCTTT.

This clone occurred a few times. The J gene is TRBJ1-5, the V gene TRBV6-4; D not resolved. This CDR3 has 14 amino acids. The V end was cut by 4 bases, the J end by 0 bases, with 7 bases between. Per germline, CDR1 MRHNA and CDR2 SNTAGT. CDR3 coding DNA: TGTGCCAGCAGTGCTGACTATAGCAATCAGCCCCAGCATTTT. Amino acids: CASSADYSNQPQHF.

As regards this clone: The same CDR3 can be traced to other DNA sequences in this sample. This rearrangement joins TRBV5-1 to TRBJ1-4; TRBD1 might be the D (6 bases). The length of the CDR3 is 14 residues. Looked up from germline, CDR1 is SGHRS and CDR2 is YFSETQ. Trimming took off 0 bases at V and 3 bases at J, with 6 bases between the two ends. CDR3 amino acids: CASSLGTANEKLFF. In DNA, the CDR3 is TGCGCCAGCAGCTTGGGGACAGCTAATGAAAAACTGTTTTTT. The full variable domain, completed using reference TRBV5-1 and TRBJ1-4, is KAGVTQTPRYLIKTRGQQVTLSCSPISGHRSVSWYQQTPGQGLQFLFEYFSETQRNKGNFPGRFSGRQFSNSRSEMNVSTLELGDSALYLCASSLGTANEKLFFGSGTQLSVL.

This clone was seen many times. The V call is TRBV28, the J call TRBJ2-7, with 7 bases matching TRBD2. The CDR3 is 13 residues long. With 7 bases clipped from V and 6 bases from J, the junction kept 9 bases outside the gene matches. In germline, CDR1 is MDHEN, CDR2 SYDVKM. CDR3 sequence (DNA): TGTGCCAGCACTTCCGCGGGAGCTGCCGAGCAGTACTTC. It translates to CASTSAGAAEQYF.

V and J are TRBV9 and TRBJ2-5; either TRBD1 or TRBD2 may fit D (5 bases each). TRBJ2-7 matches the DNA end more closely, so the J call is doubtful. This CDR3 spans 14 amino acids. Germline loops: CDR1 SGDLS, CDR2 YYNGEE. The CDR3 loop is CASSVGTAYPEQYF. CDR3 sequence (DNA): TGTGCCAGCAGCGTTGGGACCGCCTATCCCGAGCAGTACTTC.

This clone was observed a handful of times. The V and J genes are TRBV15 and TRBJ1-2; the D gene is possibly TRBD1 (5 bases). Germline CDR1 LNHNV, CDR2 YYDKDF (reference sequence). The CDR3 length is 15 residues. V was clipped by 1 base and J by 0 bases, with 9 bases between them. CDR3 loop: CATSRVGATNYGYTF. In nucleotides, the CDR3 is TGTGCCACCAGCAGAGTCGGGGCGACTAACTATGGCTACACCTTC.

This rearrangement joins TRBV7-9 to TRBJ1-1, with D possibly matching TRBD1 (5 bases). CDR3 length equals 15 residues. The V gene lost 2 bases and the J gene lost 0 bases, with 10 bases spanning the gap. CDR1 is SEHNR, CDR2 FQNEAQ, per germline (reference sequence). This CDR3 is CASSLSPGLNTEAFF. The DNA of the CDR3 is TGTGCCAGCAGCTTATCGCCGGGACTGAACACTGAAGCTTTCTTT.

This clone was seen a few times. CDR3 loop: CAWKWNTEAFF. DNA of the CDR3: TGTGCCTGGAAGTGGAACACTGAAGCTTTCTTT. The chain is built from TRBV30 and TRBJ1-1; D unclear. Trimming took off 4 bases at V and 1 base at J, with 4 bases between the two ends. This CDR3 spans 11 amino acids. From germline, CDR1 is GTSNPN and CDR2 SVGIG (reference sequence).

There are a few counts of this clone. The gene calls are TRBV7-9 and TRBJ2-7; no reliable D call. V shed 5 bases and J shed 9 bases, with 17 bases lying between them. CDR3 length: 13 residues. Germline loops: CDR1 SEHNR, CDR2 FQNEAQ (reference sequence). For the CDR3, the DNA is TGTGCCAGCAGCCGGGCCCTTCCTACGAGGCAGTACTTC. Amino acids: CASSRALPTRQYF.